This TCR beta chain was found in a study of CD8+ T cells in alopecia areata. To note about this clone: Antigen unknown.

Between the trimmed V and J ends, which lost 2 bases and 1 base, there was a span of 10 bases. From germline, CDR1 is MNHNY and CDR2 SVGAGI (reference sequence). The CDR3 length is 15 residues. Overall study results and limits: Relative to normal scalp, lesional scalp, especially alopecia totalis/universalis, showed higher clonality. Sequence data from scalp samples additionally include resident alphabeta T cells of normal skin.

RNA was extracted and reverse transcribed into cDNA as the sequencing template. The protocol was immunoSEQ multiplex PCR, while the TCRdb copy is restricted to in-frame clones and leaves out a portion. The sample contains about 99,000 clones, approximately 52% of which appear only once. The TCR comes from a human donor in good health. V is TRBV6-6 and J is TRBJ2-3; D might be TRBD2 (6 bases). The sample comprised CD4+ T cells sorted from blood. The CDR3 here is CASSYIAARTDTQYF. For the CDR3, the DNA is TGTGCCAGCAGTTACATAGCGGCCCGCACAGATACGCAGTATTTT.